This T cell receptor (beta chain) came from a study of cytomegalovirus exposure and HLA in healthy donors. Study background: Genotyping showed around four fifths of about 370 donors falling in the Caucasian-associated ancestry cluster. Study-wide points: Later on, an analysis showed TCR association rates differing by HLA locus, with DRB1 the most and HLA-C the fewest.

The CDR3 runs 15 residues. Trimming cost V 4 bases and J 3 bases; bases outside gene matches: 3. Germline V gene lookup returns CDR1 MGHRA and CDR2 YSYEKL. With 60 Vbeta and 13 Jbeta primers, the PCR was carried out. Sequencing was performed with immunoSEQ multiplex PCR; in TCRdb, only in-frame clones are kept and a portion is missing. The repertoire has some 130,000 clones, 75% to 90% of them found once; the top ten carry over 3%. With respect to this clone: The antigen remains undetermined.

The TCR sequence derives from a woman aged 40-49 years in good health and CMV-seronegative. The sequencing input was PBMCs. The chain links TRBV4-1 to TRBJ2-1; TRBD2 agrees at 10 bases. The CDR3: CASSRRTSGYNEQFF. The CDR3 bases are TGCGCCAGCAGCCGGAGGACTAGCGGCTACAATGAGCAGTTCTTC.